The 20 T cell receptor beta chains presented below share a single source sample, sequenced in a study of cytomegalovirus exposure and HLA in healthy donors. Repertoires were generated with immunoSEQ multiplex PCR, while TCRdb's copy carries only in-frame clones and drops some. The sample consists of 90,000 to 130,000 clones, 85% to 90% of them appearing once. The sequenced sample consisted of PBMCs. These receptors came from a woman aged 25 to 45 in good health and CMV-seropositive.

By share, this clone ranks as medium-sized. J is TRBJ1-1 and V is TRBV19; 8 bases are a match to TRBD1. The CDR3 loop spans 17 amino acids. The V segment lost 5 bases and the J segment 0 bases; nucleotides outside the gene matches: 11. Germline values: CDR1 LNHDA, CDR2 SQIVND (reference sequence). The CDR3 DNA follows: TGTGCCAGTAGTCCGCCCGGGACAGGAGACCTGAACACTGAAGCTTTCTTT. Amino acids: CASSPPGTGDLNTEAFF. Full variable domain (rest looked up from reference TRBV19 and TRBJ1-1): DGGITQSPKYLFRKEGQNVTLSCEQNLNHDAMYWYRQDPGQGLRLIYYSQIVNDFQKGDIAEGYSVSREKKESFPLTVTSAQKNPTAFYLCASSPPGTGDLNTEAFFGQGTRLTVV.

This rearrangement joins TRBV9 to TRBJ2-3; a weak D match, TRBD2 (5 bases). This CDR3 region has 15 residues. Germline V gene sequence: CDR1 SGDLS, CDR2 YYNGEE. Trimming took off 4 bases at V and 2 bases at J, with 14 bases between the two ends. CDR3 in DNA: TGTGCCAGCAGCCCCAGCCCGGGGTCCACAGATACGCAGTATTTT. It specifies CASSPSPGSTDTQYF.

The chain employs TRBV28 and TRBJ2-1; maybe TRBD2 (5 bases). V was trimmed by 4 bases and J by 4 bases, leaving 14 bases between them. The CDR3 loop spans 15 amino acids. Germline CDR1 is MDHEN and CDR2 is SYDVKM. This CDR3 reads CASSSPSERYNEQFF. The CDR3 bases are TGTGCCAGCAGTTCCCCAAGTGAGCGGTACAATGAGCAGTTCTTC.

The chain joins TRBV5-5 to TRBJ1-4, with TRBD1 identical over 10 bases. CDR3 length equals 16 residues. Germline V CDR1 and CDR2: SGHKS, YYEKEE (reference sequence). V dropped 0 bases and J dropped 5; count of bases not matched to a gene: 4. The CDR3 spells CASSLDPGQGNEKLFF. The CDR3 nucleotides read TGTGCCAGCAGCTTGGACCCGGGACAGGGGAATGAAAAACTGTTTTTT.

CDR3 in amino acids: CASSLGLRFDEQYF. The CDR3 DNA follows: TGTGCCAGCAGCTTGGGACTGCGGTTCGACGAGCAGTACTTC. This chain uses TRBV5-6 with TRBJ2-7; D gene unclear. CDR1 is SGHDT, CDR2 YYEEEE, per germline. Trimming removed 0 bases at V and 5 bases at J, with 12 bases between. The CDR3 runs 14 residues.

The V and J genes are TRBV13 and TRBJ2-7; possible D gene TRBD2, 6 bases. Germline CDR1 PRHDT, CDR2 FYEKMQ (reference sequence). Trimming shortened V by 7 bases and J by 6 bases, and 25 bases separated the two germline ends. This CDR3 contains 16 residues. CDR3 sequence reads: CASNRRRGSFDGEQYF. The CDR3 nucleotides are TGTGCCAGCAACCGACGGCGGGGTAGCTTTGATGGCGAGCAGTACTTC. Filled out from reference TRBV13 and TRBJ2-7, the complete variable domain reads AAGVIQSPRHLIKEKRETATLKCYPIPRHDTVYWYQQGPGQDPQFLISFYEKMQSDKGSIPDRFSAQQFSDYHSELNMSSLELGDSALYFCASNRRRGSFDGEQYFGPGTRLTVT.

This chain links TRBV4-2 with TRBJ2-5; 9 nucleotides match TRBD2. Trimming at V came to 0 bases and at J to 5 bases, leaving 10 bases not matched to a gene. The CDR3 length is 17 residues. Germline assignment: CDR1 LGHNA and CDR2 YNFKEQ. For the CDR3, the DNA is TGTGCCAGCAGCCAAGATCAGGCTAGCGGGACTTGGGAGACCCAGTACTTC. Protein: CASSQDQASGTWETQYF.

The count of this clone is one. V is TRBV18 and J is TRBJ1-1; the D is unclear. The V gene lost 3 bases and the J gene lost 11 bases, with 7 bases spanning the gap. Germline CDR1 and CDR2: KGHSH and LQKENI. The CDR3 contains 10 residues. The CDR3 region has the DNA TGTGCCAGCTCACCGAGGAATGCTTTCTTT. Translation gives CASSPRNAFF.

The chain recombines TRBV28 with TRBJ1-1; possible D gene TRBD1, 5 bases. CDR3 length: 14 amino acids. V dropped 6 bases and J dropped 3 bases, with 14 bases sitting between them. Per germline, CDR1 MDHEN and CDR2 SYDVKM. This chain's CDR3 is CASRLGAGYTEAFF. The CDR3 nucleotides read TGTGCCAGCAGGTTAGGGGCTGGATACACTGAAGCTTTCTTT.

The chain has TRBV2 and TRBJ1-5, with 9 bases aligning to TRBD1. Germline V gene lookup returns CDR1 SNHLY and CDR2 FYNNEI. The V segment lost 8 bases and the J segment 4 bases; nucleotides outside the gene matches: 9. The CDR3 consists of 15 residues. The chain's CDR3 is CASSTMDRGNQPQHF. In DNA form, the CDR3 reads TGTGCCAGCTCTACGATGGACAGGGGAAATCAGCCCCAGCATTTT.

V and J are TRBV6-5 and TRBJ2-3; 7 positions match TRBD2. Looked up from germline, CDR1 is MNHEY and CDR2 is SVGAGI. V was clipped by 7 bases and J by 2 bases; unmatched bases: 3. This CDR3 is 13 amino acids long. The chain's CDR3 is CASKREVTDTQYF. CDR3 bases: TGTGCCAGCAAACGGGAGGTCACAGATACGCAGTATTTT.

Here the CDR3 DNA reads TGTGCCAGCTCACCGCTCGGTGCCACAGATACGCAGTATTTT. Its translation: CASSPLGATDTQYF. The V and J genes are TRBV18 and TRBJ2-3; D gene unclear. Germline CDR1 and CDR2: KGHSH and LQKENI. V was trimmed by 3 bases and J by 2 bases, leaving 9 bases between them. The CDR3 length is 14 residues.

CDR3 coding DNA: TGTGCCAGCACCTCACTAGGGAACAATGAGCAGTTCTTC. Its protein is CASTSLGNNEQFF. The chain uses TRBV9 and TRBJ2-1; a possible D gene is TRBD2 (5 bases). Germline CDR1 and CDR2: SGDLS and YYNGEE. The V end lost 6 bases, the J end lost 5 bases, and 12 bases lay between the germline ends. The CDR3 length is 13 residues.

This clone is a singleton in its sample. The chain is built from TRBV15 and TRBJ1-1; D is uncertain. The germline CDR1 and CDR2 sequences are LNHNV and YYDKDF (reference sequence). The V end was cut by 1 base, the J end by 0 bases, with 9 bases between. This CDR3 region has 15 residues. The CDR3 loop is CATSRGAGMNTEAFF. As DNA, the CDR3 is TGTGCCACCAGCAGAGGGGCGGGGATGAACACTGAAGCTTTCTTT.

This chain links TRBV4-1 with TRBJ2-1, with D tentatively TRBD2 (7 bases). Trimming shortened V by 3 bases and J by 1 base, and 16 bases separated the two germline ends. The germline gives CDR1 MGHRA, CDR2 YSYEKL. The CDR3 length is 17 residues. This chain's CDR3 is CASSHPRGGPSYNEQFF. The CDR3 DNA follows: TGCGCCAGCAGCCACCCGAGGGGGGGCCCATCCTACAATGAGCAGTTCTTC.

The J gene is TRBJ1-4, the V gene TRBV4-3; D is possibly TRBD1 (6 bases). The CDR3 is 16 amino acids. CDR1 and CDR2 (germline): LGHNA, YSLEER. V was pared by 3 bases and J by 6 bases, with 17 bases between. CDR3 nucleotides: TGCGCCAGCAGCCACTTGATGGGGGCGAGTGATGAAAAACTGTTTTTT. Protein sequence: CASSHLMGASDEKLFF.

V is TRBV4-3 and J is TRBJ2-1; the D is unclear. The CDR3 runs 16 residues. Per the germline V gene, CDR1 is LGHNA and CDR2 is YSLEER. V gave up 1 base and J gave up 4 bases, with 14 bases separating them. The CDR3 loop reads CASSQASAGPYNEQFF. The CDR3 DNA reads as TGCGCCAGCAGCCAAGCGTCAGCAGGCCCGTACAATGAGCAGTTCTTC.

This chain joins TRBV15 and TRBJ1-1; D might be TRBD1 (6 bases). From germline, CDR1 is LNHNV and CDR2 YYDKDF (reference sequence). Trimming removed 0 bases from V and 9 bases from J, with 11 bases in between. The CDR3 runs to 13 residues. CDR3 region: CATSRDSGAQAFF. CDR3 sequence (DNA): TGTGCCACCAGCAGAGATTCAGGGGCTCAAGCTTTCTTT.

The rearrangement joins TRBV4-3 to TRBJ2-5, with 7 bases aligning to TRBD2. With V trimmed by 4 bases and J by 2 bases, 1 base remained unmatched. Per the germline V gene, CDR1 is LGHNA and CDR2 is YSLEER. The CDR3 contains 13 residues. DNA for the CDR3: TGCGCCAGCAGCCCGGGACTACAAGAGACCCAGTACTTC. Its protein is CASSPGLQETQYF.

The chain is built from TRBV30 and TRBJ2-1; TRBD1 aligns across 7 bases. This CDR3 has 13 residues. Germline V CDR1 and CDR2: GTSNPN, SVGIG (reference sequence). Germline trimming cut 3 bases from V and 4 bases from J; bases unmatched to any gene: 3. CDR3 protein: CAWSQGVYNEQFF. The CDR3 DNA reads TGTGCCTGGAGCCAGGGGGTGTACAATGAGCAGTTCTTC.